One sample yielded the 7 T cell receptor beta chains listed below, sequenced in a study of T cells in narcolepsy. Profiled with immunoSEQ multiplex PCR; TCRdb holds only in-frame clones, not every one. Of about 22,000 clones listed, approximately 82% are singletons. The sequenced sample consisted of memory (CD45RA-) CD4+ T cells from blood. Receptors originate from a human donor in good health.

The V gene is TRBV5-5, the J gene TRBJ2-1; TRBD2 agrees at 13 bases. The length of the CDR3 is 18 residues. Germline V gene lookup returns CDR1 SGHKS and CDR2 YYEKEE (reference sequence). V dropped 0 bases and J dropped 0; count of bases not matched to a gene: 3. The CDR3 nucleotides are TGTGCCAGCAGCTTGGGACTAGCGGGGGGTCGCTCCTACAATGAGCAGTTCTTC. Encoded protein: CASSLGLAGGRSYNEQFF.

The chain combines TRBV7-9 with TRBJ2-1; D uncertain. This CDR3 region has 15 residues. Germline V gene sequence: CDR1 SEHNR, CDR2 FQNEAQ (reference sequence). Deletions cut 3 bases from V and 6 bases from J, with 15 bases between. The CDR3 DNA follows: TGTGCCAGCAGCTTGGTGGAGAACATGGGCAATGAGCAGTTCTTC. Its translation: CASSLVENMGNEQFF.

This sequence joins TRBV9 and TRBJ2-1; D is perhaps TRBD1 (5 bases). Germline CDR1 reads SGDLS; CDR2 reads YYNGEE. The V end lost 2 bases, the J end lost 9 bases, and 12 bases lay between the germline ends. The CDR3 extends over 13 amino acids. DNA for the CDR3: TGTGCCAGCAGCGTGACAGCTTCCGGTGAGCAGTTCTTC. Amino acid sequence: CASSVTASGEQFF.

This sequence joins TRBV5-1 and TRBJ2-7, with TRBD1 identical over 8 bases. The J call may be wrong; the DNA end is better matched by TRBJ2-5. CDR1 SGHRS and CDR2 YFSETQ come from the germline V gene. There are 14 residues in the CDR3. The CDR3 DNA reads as TGCGCCAGCAGCGCGACAGGGGACCAAGAGACCCAGTACTTC. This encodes CASSATGDQETQYF.

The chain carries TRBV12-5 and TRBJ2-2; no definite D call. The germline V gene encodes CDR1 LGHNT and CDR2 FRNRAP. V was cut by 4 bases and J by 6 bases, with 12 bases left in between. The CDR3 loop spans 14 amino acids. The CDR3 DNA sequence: TGTGCTAGTGGTTCCCCCTCGGGTTCCGGGGAGCTGTTTTTT. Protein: CASGSPSGSGELFF.

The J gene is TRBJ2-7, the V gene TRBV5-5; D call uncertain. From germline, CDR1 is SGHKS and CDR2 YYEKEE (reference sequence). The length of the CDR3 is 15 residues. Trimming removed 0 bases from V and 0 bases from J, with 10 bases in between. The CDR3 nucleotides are TGTGCCAGCAGCTTGGAGCCGTGGAGCTCCTACGAGCAGTACTTC. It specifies CASSLEPWSSYEQYF.

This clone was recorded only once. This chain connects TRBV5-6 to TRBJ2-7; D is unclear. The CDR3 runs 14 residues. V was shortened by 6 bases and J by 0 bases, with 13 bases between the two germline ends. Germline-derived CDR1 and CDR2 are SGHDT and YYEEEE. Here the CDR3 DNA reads TGTGCCAGCACACGAGGTTTGAGCTCCTACGAGCAGTACTTC. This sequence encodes CASTRGLSSYEQYF.